This TCR beta chain was obtained from a study of PD-1 blockade in classical Hodgkin lymphoma. Germline CDR1 is GTSNPN and CDR2 is SVGIG (reference sequence). The CDR3 contains 13 residues. V lost 2 bases to trimming and J lost 0 bases, with 7 bases between them. TCRdb's copy holds only in-frame clones and misses some; the assay was immunoSEQ multiplex PCR. The data contain 57,000 or so clones, 88% of them seen just once; the ten biggest clones take up around 13%. Study findings and constraints: CD4+ TCR diversity climbed significantly by C4D1, unlike CD8+ TCR diversity. Patients starting nivolumab less than 1 year after ASCT had lower diversity and were excluded from later analyses.

Worth noting for this clone: Its antigen is not identified.

In every patient, relapse followed autologous stem cell transplantation, while exposure to brentuximab vedotin differed. The sequenced sample was peripheral blood mononuclear cells (PBMCs), obtained at baseline. The chain has TRBV30 and TRBJ1-1; D uncertain. This TCR derives from a human donor with classical Hodgkin lymphoma. In DNA form, the CDR3 reads TGTGCCTGGAGTTGGCAGGTGAACACTGAAGCTTTCTTT. Translating it yields CAWSWQVNTEAFF.